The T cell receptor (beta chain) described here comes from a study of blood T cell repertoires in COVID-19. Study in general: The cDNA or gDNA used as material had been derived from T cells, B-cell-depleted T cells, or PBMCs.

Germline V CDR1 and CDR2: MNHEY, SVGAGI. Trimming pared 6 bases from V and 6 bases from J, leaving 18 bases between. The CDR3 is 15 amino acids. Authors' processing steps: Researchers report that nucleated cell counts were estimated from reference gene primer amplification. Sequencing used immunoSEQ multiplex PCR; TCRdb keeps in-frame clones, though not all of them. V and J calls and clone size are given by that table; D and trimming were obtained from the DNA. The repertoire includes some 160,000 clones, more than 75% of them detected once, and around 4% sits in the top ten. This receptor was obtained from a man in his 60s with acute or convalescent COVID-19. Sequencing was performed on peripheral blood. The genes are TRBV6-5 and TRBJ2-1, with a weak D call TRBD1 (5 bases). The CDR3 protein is CASSPRLGQLNEQFF. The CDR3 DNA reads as TGTGCCAGCAGCCCCAGATTGGGGCAGCTCAATGAGCAGTTCTTC.